What follows are 6 T cell receptor beta chains derived from one specimen sequenced in a study of blood T cell repertoires in COVID-19. Sequencing used immunoSEQ multiplex PCR; TCRdb keeps in-frame clones, though not all of them. The sample has more than 150,000 clones; about four fifths are singletons. Material for sequencing was peripheral blood. The receptors come from a woman at least 80 years old with COVID-19, enrolled during active disease.

The chain uses TRBV28 and TRBJ2-1; D unresolved. The length of the CDR3 is 13 residues. Per the germline V gene, CDR1 is MDHEN and CDR2 is SYDVKM. V shed 5 bases and J shed 8 bases, with 13 bases lying between them. CDR3 DNA sequence: TGTGCCAGCAGTACACCATCCCCGTATGAGCAGTTCTTC. It specifies CASSTPSPYEQFF.

The chain has TRBV19 and TRBJ1-4, with TRBD1 matching 8 bases. The CDR3 totals 15 residues. V gave up 4 bases and J gave up 5 bases; unmatched junction bases: 6. CDR1 LNHDA and CDR2 SQIVND come from the germline V gene (reference sequence). The CDR3 DNA reads as TGTGCCAGTAGTACCCCGAGGGACAGGAATGAAAAACTGTTTTTT. This sequence encodes CASSTPRDRNEKLFF.

This chain uses TRBV27 with TRBJ1-6; D is unresolved. Germline V gene sequence: CDR1 MNHEY, CDR2 SMNVEV (reference sequence). Trimming removed 2 bases at V and 7 bases at J, with 9 bases between. This CDR3 comprises 14 residues. CDR3 residues: CASSLGWENSPLHF. The CDR3, as DNA: TGTGCCAGCAGTTTAGGTTGGGAGAATTCACCCCTCCACTTT.

The chain uses TRBV19 and TRBJ1-4, with D maybe TRBD1 (5 bases). The CDR3 covers 14 residues. CDR1 LNHDA and CDR2 SQIVND come from the germline V gene (reference sequence). Trimming stripped 7 bases from V and 7 bases from J, with 16 bases between. In DNA, the CDR3 is TGTGCCAGTAAATCTAGTTGGACATCTGAAAAACTGTTTTTT. Translation gives CASKSSWTSEKLFF.

V gene TRBV5-1 combines with J gene TRBJ1-1; D is possibly TRBD1 (6 bases). The CDR3 length is 14 residues. V was trimmed by 0 bases and J by 5 bases, leaving 11 bases between them. Germline assignment: CDR1 SGHRS and CDR2 YFSETQ. Written as DNA, the CDR3 is TGCGCCAGCAGCTTGGCCGGGGACAAGACTGAAGCTTTCTTT. This codes for CASSLAGDKTEAFF.

This clone was counted once. This chain joins TRBV28 and TRBJ2-4; TRBD1 matches 10 bases. This CDR3 contains 16 residues. Trimming at V came to 0 bases and at J to 4 bases, leaving 3 bases not matched to a gene. In germline, CDR1 is MDHEN, CDR2 SYDVKM. This chain's CDR3 is CASSLWDRGTKNIQYF. CDR3 nucleotide sequence: TGTGCCAGCAGTTTATGGGACAGGGGGACTAAAAACATTCAGTACTTC. Variable domain in full (rest from reference TRBV28 and TRBJ2-4): DVKVTQSSRYLVKRTGEKVFLECVQDMDHENMFWYRQDPGLGLRLIYFSYDVKMKEKGDIPEGYSVSREKKERFSLILESASTNQTSMYLCASSLWDRGTKNIQYFGAGTRLSVL.